This is a list of T cell receptor beta chains from one sample in a study of blood T cell repertoires in COVID-19. Using immunoSEQ multiplex PCR, the repertoire was profiled, and TCRdb retains in-frame clones only, with some absent. The table includes some 110,000 clones, approximately 89% detected once. Sequencing was performed on peripheral blood. These receptors were collected from a woman older than 75 with COVID-19, enrolled during active disease. CDR3s include the opening cysteine and the closing phenylalanine or tryptophan. Fields, in order: CDR3 DNA, CDR3 protein, D gene, J gene, CDR3 length, clone size, V gene. A D gene is named only where the DNA matches it firmly. Clone size is given for some rows only: seen once, a few or many times, or a class if the clone is expanded.

TGTGCCAGCAGCCCGGGAGGGACGAACACCGGGGAGCTGTTTTTT CASSPGGTNTGELFF TRBD2 TRBJ2-2 15 few TRBV11-3
TGTGCCAGCAGCCTGGGGACAGGTTATCAGCCCCAGCATTTT CASSLGTGYQPQHF TRBD1 TRBJ1-5 14 . TRBV5-6
TGCGCCAGCAGCTTGACTAGCCAGGGGGTAGCCGGGGAGCTGTTTTTT CASSLTSQGVAGELFF . TRBJ2-2 16 . TRBV5-1
TGTGCCAGCAGCTTAGCCTTGACAAGCACTAGCCGGGCTTTCTTT CASSLALTSTSRAFF . TRBJ1-1 15 . TRBV7-2
TGTGCCAGCAGGGGGACTAGAACTGGAGATACGCAGTATTTT CASRGTRTGDTQYF TRBD2 TRBJ2-3 14 . TRBV6-5
TGTGCCAGCTCACCACCGGGCGGGAGCGGACCCGGGGAGCTGTTTTTT CASSPPGGSGPGELFF TRBD2 TRBJ2-2 16 . TRBV18
TGTGCCAGCAGCCAAGCTTCCGGAGTGAGCCGAAACACCGGGGAGCTGTTTTTT CASSQASGVSRNTGELFF . TRBJ2-2 18 . TRBV3-1/TRBV3-2
TGCGCCAGCAGCTCTCTACAGGGGGCTAATGAGCAGTTCTTC CASSSLQGANEQFF TRBD1 TRBJ2-1 14 . TRBV5-1
TGTGCCAGCAGCCTGGACTTCAGCAATCAGCCCCAGCATTTT CASSLDFSNQPQHF . TRBJ1-5 14 . TRBV7-2
TGTGCCAGCAGCCCCCCAGGGGTTGGGACCGAAGCTTTCTTT CASSPPGVGTEAFF . TRBJ1-1 14 . TRBV14
TGCGCCAGCAGCCACAACTCCAGGACTAGCGGGATAGAGCAGTTCTTC CASSHNSRTSGIEQFF TRBD2 TRBJ2-1 16 . TRBV4-1
TGTGCCAGCACAGGGGGGAGGAACACTGAAGCTTTCTTT CASTGGRNTEAFF TRBD1 TRBJ1-1 13 . TRBV6-5
TGTGCCAGCAGCTCCGGACTACAAGAGACCCAGTACTTC CASSSGLQETQYF . TRBJ2-5 13 once TRBV11-2
TGTGCCAGCAGCTCCAAAGTAGACTATGGCTACACCTTC CASSSKVDYGYTF . TRBJ1-2 13 . TRBV7-8
TGTGCCAGCAGTTTCCCAGGGGGGTTTCAGCCCCAGCATTTT CASSFPGGFQPQHF TRBD1 TRBJ1-5 14 . TRBV28